This T cell receptor (beta chain) was identified in a study of cytomegalovirus exposure and HLA in healthy donors. Study results and limitations: The authors listed over 150 TCR beta chains as cytomegalovirus-associated. Trimming of TCR beta V- and J-genes showed a link, identified in a later analysis, to a missense DCLRE1C variant.

13 Jbeta primers and 60 Vbeta primers were used for the PCR. Some clones are missing from TCRdb's copy, which holds only in-frame ones; the method was immunoSEQ multiplex PCR. The table shows about 110,000 clones, with about four fifths occurring only once. A note on this clone: The antigen is not known.

Germline CDR1 SEHNR, CDR2 FQNEAQ (reference sequence). V was pared by 5 bases and J by 8 bases, with 9 bases of the junction left unmatched. The CDR3 runs to 15 residues. Sequences were obtained from PBMCs. The genes are TRBV7-9 and TRBJ1-4, with 9 bases lining up with TRBD1. This sequence originates from a man aged 30-40 years in good health and CMV-seropositive. CDR3 protein: CASSPTGGLGEKLFF. DNA for the CDR3: TGTGCCAGCAGCCCCACAGGGGGCTTGGGGGAAAAACTGTTTTTT.